These T cell receptor beta chains were read from a single sample in a study of blood T cell repertoires in COVID-19. The repertoire was sequenced with immunoSEQ multiplex PCR; TCRdb's copy has only in-frame clones and lacks some. This sample has approximately 120,000 clones, with more than 70% found just once. Sequencing was performed on peripheral blood. The receptors come from a human donor in a cohort sampled during active COVID-19. The CDR3 runs from the conserved cysteine through the conserved F or W. The D gene is left open where the match is weak. Where a row states a size, it is once, few, many or the class of an expanded clone; other rows omit it.

V: TRBV6-2/TRBV6-3
D: TRBD1
J: TRBJ1-5
size: -
CDR3: CASSDRVGASGNQPQHF
DNA: TGTGCCAGCAGCGACAGGGTTGGGGCCAGTGGAAATCAGCCCCAGCATTTT

V: TRBV27
D: TRBD1
J: TRBJ2-7
size: -
CDR3: CASKEHRDRTYEQYF
DNA: TGTGCCAGTAAAGAACACCGGGACAGGACCTACGAGCAGTACTTC

V: TRBV5-1
D: TRBD2
J: TRBJ2-1
size: -
CDR3: CASSSTGGSYNEQFF
DNA: TGCGCCAGCAGCTCCACGGGGGGCTCCTACAATGAGCAGTTCTTC

V: TRBV5-8
D: TRBD1
J: TRBJ1-5
size: -
CDR3: CASSAYGTANQPQHF
DNA: TGTGCCAGCAGCGCTTACGGGACAGCAAATCAGCCCCAGCATTTT

V: TRBV5-1
D: -
J: TRBJ1-2
size: -
CDR3: CASSLFDRLGYTF
DNA: TGCGCCAGCAGCTTGTTCGACAGACTTGGCTACACCTTC

V: TRBV12-3/TRBV12-4
D: -
J: TRBJ1-2
size: -
CDR3: CASSPYRDNGYTF
DNA: TGTGCCAGCAGCCCTTACCGGGATAATGGCTACACCTTC

V: TRBV11-2
D: -
J: TRBJ2-5
size: -
CDR3: CASSLRVETQYF
DNA: TGTGCCAGCAGCTTACGGGTAGAGACCCAGTACTTC

V: TRBV5-1
D: -
J: TRBJ2-1
size: -
CDR3: CASSLAEKASNEQFF
DNA: TGCGCCAGCAGCTTAGCGGAGAAGGCCTCCAATGAGCAGTTCTTC

V: TRBV4-2
D: TRBD2
J: TRBJ2-1
size: many
CDR3: CASSQQREDNEQFF
DNA: TGTGCCAGCAGCCAACAGCGGGAGGACAATGAGCAGTTCTTC

V: TRBV5-1
D: TRBD2
J: TRBJ2-1
size: -
CDR3: CASSLGLAEGGYNEQFF
DNA: TGCGCCAGCAGCTTGGGACTAGCGGAGGGGGGTTACAATGAGCAGTTCTTC

V: TRBV5-1
D: -
J: TRBJ2-5
size: -
CDR3: CASSLVGQETQYF
DNA: TGCGCCAGCAGCTTGGTCGGCCAAGAGACCCAGTACTTC

V: TRBV30
D: -
J: TRBJ1-6
size: -
CDR3: CAWSVDIDSPLHF
DNA: TGTGCCTGGAGTGTAGACATCGATTCACCCCTCCACTTT

V: TRBV3-1/TRBV3-2
D: TRBD2
J: TRBJ2-7
size: -
CDR3: CASSPGRAYEQYF
DNA: TGTGCCAGCAGCCCTGGGAGGGCCTACGAGCAGTACTTC

V: TRBV7-2
D: -
J: TRBJ1-5
size: -
CDR3: CASSLTGFPSNQPQHF
DNA: TGTGCCAGCAGCCTTACAGGGTTCCCTAGCAATCAGCCCCAGCATTTT

V: TRBV6-6
D: TRBD1
J: TRBJ1-1
size: -
CDR3: CASSRGQAPLTTEAFF
DNA: TGTGCCAGCAGTCGCGGACAGGCGCCTCTGACCACTGAAGCTTTCTTT

V: TRBV4-1
D: TRBD1
J: TRBJ1-2
size: -
CDR3: CASSGTGGVYGYTF
DNA: TGCGCCAGCAGCGGAACAGGGGGGGTATATGGCTACACCTTC

V: TRBV5-1
D: -
J: TRBJ1-1
size: -
CDR3: CASSYGTANTEAFF
DNA: TGCGCCAGCAGCTATGGAACAGCGAACACTGAAGCTTTCTTT

V: TRBV18
D: -
J: TRBJ2-3
size: -
CDR3: CAGMGGNTDTQYF
DNA: TGTGCCGGAATGGGGGGTAACACAGATACGCAGTATTTT

V: TRBV29-1
D: -
J: TRBJ2-2
size: once
CDR3: CSVELLTGELFF
DNA: TGCAGCGTTGAACTCCTCACCGGGGAGCTGTTTTTT

V: TRBV27
D: TRBD2
J: TRBJ2-1
size: -
CDR3: CASSPRGTIPNEQFF
DNA: TGTGCCAGCAGTCCGCGGGGGACCATCCCAAATGAGCAGTTCTTC

V: TRBV12-3/TRBV12-4
D: -
J: TRBJ2-7
size: -
CDR3: CASSLGQNYEQYF
DNA: TGTGCCAGCAGTTTGGGGCAGAACTACGAGCAGTACTTC

V: TRBV3-1/TRBV3-2
D: TRBD2
J: TRBJ2-1
size: -
CDR3: CASSQDELAGVNEQFF
DNA: TGTGCCAGCAGCCAAGACGAACTAGCGGGAGTCAATGAGCAGTTCTTC

V: TRBV5-5
D: -
J: TRBJ1-5
size: -
CDR3: CASSTATGYGNQPQHF
DNA: TGTGCCAGCAGCACCGCGACAGGTTACGGCAATCAGCCCCAGCATTTT

V: TRBV3-1/TRBV3-2
D: TRBD2
J: TRBJ2-3
size: -
CDR3: CASSHQPGLAVLLSTDTQYF
DNA: TGTGCCAGCAGCCATCAACCGGGACTAGCGGTCCTCCTTAGCACAGATACGCAGTATTTT

V: TRBV5-3
D: TRBD1
J: TRBJ2-3
size: -
CDR3: CARSSTRDRGMGQDTQYF
DNA: TGTGCCAGAAGCTCAACCCGGGACAGGGGAATGGGGCAAGATACGCAGTATTTT

V: TRBV7-9
D: -
J: TRBJ1-2
size: -
CDR3: CASSRTAEMYGYTF
DNA: TGTGCCAGCAGCCGGACAGCCGAAATGTATGGCTACACCTTC

V: TRBV19
D: -
J: TRBJ1-5
size: -
CDR3: CASMEGKRVQPQHF
DNA: TGTGCCAGTATGGAGGGGAAGCGCGTTCAGCCCCAGCATTTT

V: TRBV18
D: TRBD2
J: TRBJ2-7
size: -
CDR3: CASSRLGGSGGKNEQYF
DNA: TGTGCCAGCTCACGTCTAGGGGGGTCGGGGGGGAAGAACGAGCAGTACTTC

V: TRBV27
D: -
J: TRBJ2-5
size: -
CDR3: CASSLRVSQETQYF
DNA: TGTGCCAGCAGTTTAAGAGTTTCTCAAGAGACCCAGTACTTC

V: TRBV4-2
D: TRBD2
J: TRBJ2-1
size: -
CDR3: CASSQGTSGSFYNEQFF
DNA: TGTGCCAGCAGCCAGGGGACTAGCGGGAGCTTCTACAATGAGCAGTTCTTC

V: TRBV3-1/TRBV3-2
D: TRBD1
J: TRBJ1-1
size: -
CDR3: CASSNTGDGDTEAFF
DNA: TGTGCCAGCAGCAATACAGGGGACGGGGACACTGAAGCTTTCTTT

V: TRBV2
D: TRBD1
J: TRBJ1-2
size: -
CDR3: CASSGDSPYGYTF
DNA: TGTGCCAGCAGTGGGGACAGTCCCTATGGCTACACCTTC

V: TRBV6-5
D: TRBD1
J: TRBJ2-7
size: -
CDR3: CASTLGTAAYEQYF
DNA: TGTGCCAGCACTCTGGGGACAGCAGCCTACGAGCAGTACTTC

V: TRBV5-5
D: TRBD1
J: TRBJ1-1
size: -
CDR3: CASSAGTVLFEAFF
DNA: TGTGCCAGCAGCGCCGGGACAGTTTTGTTCGAAGCTTTCTTT

V: TRBV4-1
D: -
J: TRBJ1-5
size: -
CDR3: CASSQDGGGWGQPQHF
DNA: TGCGCCAGCAGCCAAGATGGGGGGGGCTGGGGGCAGCCCCAGCATTTT

V: TRBV7-9
D: TRBD1
J: TRBJ1-2
size: -
CDR3: CASRIQGVNYGYTF
DNA: TGTGCCAGCAGGATACAGGGGGTTAACTATGGCTACACCTTC

V: TRBV2
D: -
J: TRBJ1-2
size: -
CDR3: CASSMTGIYGYTF
DNA: TGTGCCAGCAGTATGACAGGTATCTATGGCTACACCTTC

V: TRBV7-2
D: -
J: TRBJ2-1
size: -
CDR3: CASSLAKTGNNEQFF
DNA: TGTGCCAGCAGCTTAGCGAAAACAGGAAACAATGAGCAGTTCTTC

V: TRBV15
D: -
J: TRBJ2-5
size: few
CDR3: CATSRVTEETQYF
DNA: TGTGCCACCAGCAGAGTGACTGAAGAGACCCAGTACTTC

V: TRBV7-2
D: -
J: TRBJ2-5
size: -
CDR3: CASSLAFLAGETQYF
DNA: TGTGCCAGCAGCTTAGCATTCTTGGCGGGAGAGACCCAGTACTTC

V: TRBV9
D: -
J: TRBJ2-1
size: -
CDR3: CASSVSSENNEQFF
DNA: TGTGCCAGCAGCGTGTCTAGCGAGAACAATGAGCAGTTCTTC

V: TRBV6-2/TRBV6-3
D: -
J: TRBJ2-5
size: -
CDR3: CASSNKPRAQYF
DNA: TGTGCCAGCAGTAACAAACCACGGGCCCAGTACTTC

V: TRBV9
D: TRBD2
J: TRBJ2-5
size: -
CDR3: CASSEGLAGGGETQYF
DNA: TGTGCCAGCAGCGAGGGACTAGCGGGAGGGGGGGAGACCCAGTACTTC

V: TRBV4-1
D: -
J: TRBJ2-1
size: once
CDR3: CASSPKEGGYNEQFF
DNA: TGCGCCAGCAGCCCAAAGGAAGGCGGGTACAATGAGCAGTTCTTC

V: TRBV7-2
D: -
J: TRBJ1-1
size: -
CDR3: CASSFAVNTEAFF
DNA: TGTGCCAGCAGCTTTGCGGTGAACACTGAAGCTTTCTTT

V: TRBV2
D: -
J: TRBJ2-1
size: -
CDR3: CASRLSRVAGQDEQFF
DNA: TGTGCCAGCAGGCTATCCAGGGTAGCCGGACAAGATGAGCAGTTCTTC

V: TRBV5-5
D: TRBD1
J: TRBJ2-7
size: -
CDR3: CASSLSGGISYEQYF
DNA: TGTGCCAGCAGCTTGTCAGGGGGCATCTCCTACGAGCAGTACTTC

V: TRBV7-3
D: TRBD1
J: TRBJ1-2
size: -
CDR3: CASSSGTVYGYTF
DNA: TGTGCCAGCAGCTCCGGGACAGTCTATGGCTACACCTTC

V: TRBV5-6
D: -
J: TRBJ2-1
size: -
CDR3: CASSFGVSGEQFF
DNA: TGTGCCAGCAGCTTTGGCGTTTCGGGTGAGCAGTTCTTC

V: TRBV19
D: TRBD2
J: TRBJ2-1
size: -
CDR3: CASSTFLAGGSYNEQFF
DNA: TGTGCCAGTAGTACTTTCCTAGCGGGAGGATCCTACAATGAGCAGTTCTTC

V: TRBV7-7
D: -
J: TRBJ2-7
size: -
CDR3: CASSLGFGAATYEQYF
DNA: TGTGCCAGCAGCTTAGGGTTTGGAGCGGCTACCTACGAGCAGTACTTC

V: TRBV7-2
D: TRBD2
J: TRBJ2-7
size: -
CDR3: CASSLSRGGFYEQYF
DNA: TGTGCCAGCAGCTTATCGCGGGGGGGGTTTTACGAGCAGTACTTC

V: TRBV7-3
D: -
J: TRBJ2-1
size: -
CDR3: CASSPKLGRAAYNEQFF
DNA: TGTGCCAGCAGCCCCAAACTAGGACGGGCAGCCTACAATGAGCAGTTCTTC

V: TRBV6-5
D: -
J: TRBJ2-5
size: once
CDR3: CASSYRGQETQYF
DNA: TGTGCCAGCAGTTATCGGGGGCAAGAGACCCAGTACTTC

V: TRBV27
D: TRBD2
J: TRBJ2-1
size: -
CDR3: CASSQELRGLGSHEQFF
DNA: TGTGCCAGCAGTCAGGAACTCCGGGGACTAGGCTCCCATGAGCAGTTCTTC